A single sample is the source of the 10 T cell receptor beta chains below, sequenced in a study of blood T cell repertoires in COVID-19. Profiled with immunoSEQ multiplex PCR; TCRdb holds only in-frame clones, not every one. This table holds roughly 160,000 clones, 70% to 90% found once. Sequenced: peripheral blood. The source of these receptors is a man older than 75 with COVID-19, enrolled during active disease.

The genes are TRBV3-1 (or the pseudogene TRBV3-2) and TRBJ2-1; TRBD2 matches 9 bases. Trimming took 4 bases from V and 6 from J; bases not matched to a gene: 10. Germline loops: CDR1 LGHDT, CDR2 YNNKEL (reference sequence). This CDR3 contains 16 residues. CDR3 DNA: TGTGCCAGCAGCCCCTCGGCGGGGGGGGCGGTCAATGAGCAGTTCTTC. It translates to CASSPSAGGAVNEQFF.

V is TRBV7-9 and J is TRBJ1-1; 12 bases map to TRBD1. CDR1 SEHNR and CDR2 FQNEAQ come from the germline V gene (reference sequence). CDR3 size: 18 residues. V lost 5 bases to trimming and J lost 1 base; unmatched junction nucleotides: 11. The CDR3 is CASSRKGQGASKNTEAFF. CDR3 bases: TGTGCCAGCAGCCGAAAGGGACAGGGGGCGAGTAAGAACACTGAAGCTTTCTTT.

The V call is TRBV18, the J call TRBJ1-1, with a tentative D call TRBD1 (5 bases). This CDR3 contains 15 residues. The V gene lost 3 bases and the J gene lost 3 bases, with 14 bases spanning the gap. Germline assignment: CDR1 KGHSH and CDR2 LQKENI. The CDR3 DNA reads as TGTGCCAGCTCACCCGGGTGGGGCAGGGACACTGAAGCTTTCTTT. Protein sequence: CASSPGWGRDTEAFF.

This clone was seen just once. CDR3 sequence reads: CASSFYRSQPQHF. Written as DNA, the CDR3 is TGTGCCAGCAGTTTTTATCGGAGTCAGCCCCAGCATTTT. The V gene is TRBV28, the J gene TRBJ1-5; D is unresolved. V lost 3 bases, J lost 6 bases, and 9 bases lay in between. CDR1 and CDR2 from the germline V gene are MDHEN and SYDVKM. The CDR3 has 13 amino acids.

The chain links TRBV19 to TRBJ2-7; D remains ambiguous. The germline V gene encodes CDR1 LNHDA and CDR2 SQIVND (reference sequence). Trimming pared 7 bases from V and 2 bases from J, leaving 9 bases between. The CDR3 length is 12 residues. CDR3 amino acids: CASMNRAYEQYF. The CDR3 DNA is TGTGCCAGTATGAACAGAGCCTACGAGCAGTACTTC.

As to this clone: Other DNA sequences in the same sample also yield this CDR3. The CDR3 protein is CASSRGGNQPQHF. The DNA for the CDR3 is TGTGCCAGCAGCCGGGGAGGCAATCAGCCCCAGCATTTT. This sequence joins TRBV7-9 and TRBJ1-5, with D hard to call. Germline CDR1 is SEHNR and CDR2 is FQNEAQ (reference sequence). The V gene lost 5 bases and the J gene lost 2 bases, with 7 bases spanning the gap. This CDR3 comprises 13 residues.

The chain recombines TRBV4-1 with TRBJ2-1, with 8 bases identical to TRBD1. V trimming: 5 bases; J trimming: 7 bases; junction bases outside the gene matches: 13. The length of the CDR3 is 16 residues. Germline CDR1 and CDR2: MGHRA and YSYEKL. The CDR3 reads CASSVSDRDLENEQFF. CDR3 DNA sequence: TGCGCCAGCAGCGTATCGGACAGGGATTTAGAGAATGAGCAGTTCTTC.

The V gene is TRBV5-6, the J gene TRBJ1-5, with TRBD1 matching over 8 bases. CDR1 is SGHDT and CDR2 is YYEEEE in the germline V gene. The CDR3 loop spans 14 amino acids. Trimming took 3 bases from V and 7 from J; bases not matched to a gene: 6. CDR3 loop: CASSSGQGGQPQHF. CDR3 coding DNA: TGTGCCAGCAGCTCCGGACAGGGCGGGCAGCCCCAGCATTTT.

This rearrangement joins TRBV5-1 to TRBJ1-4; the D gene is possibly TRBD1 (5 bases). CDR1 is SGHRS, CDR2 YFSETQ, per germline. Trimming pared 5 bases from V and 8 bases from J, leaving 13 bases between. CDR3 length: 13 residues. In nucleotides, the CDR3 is TGCGCCAGCAGGGACCAGGGCGGCGAAAAACTGTTTTTT. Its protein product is CASRDQGGEKLFF.

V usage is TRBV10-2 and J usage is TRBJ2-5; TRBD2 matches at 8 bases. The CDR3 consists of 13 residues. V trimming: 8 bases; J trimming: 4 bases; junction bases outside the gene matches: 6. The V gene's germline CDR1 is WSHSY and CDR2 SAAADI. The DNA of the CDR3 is TGCGCCAGCCGAAAGCGGGGGTTAGAGACCCAGTACTTC. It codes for CASRKRGLETQYF.